A single sample is the source of the 4 T cell receptor beta chains below, sequenced in a study of regulatory T cells in long-lasting Graves disease. TCR beta libraries were built with iRepertoire HTBI primers and Arm-PCR of CDR3 regions. From the multiplex PCR reads, TCRdb called clonotypes with MiXCR, one entry per CDR3 protein. The table includes about 470,000 distinct CDR3 sequences, approximately 15% detected once. As to time point: newly diagnosed GD, antithyroid drugs for less than 3 months. PBMC-derived RNA was used for the TCR library. These records were also assigned to another study, of T cells in Graves' hyperthyroidism and ophthalmopathy.

The sample was peripheral blood mononuclear cells (PBMCs), taken at new diagnosis, from a patient treated with antithyroid drugs. Receptor source: a woman in her 30s with Graves disease.

This clonotype showed up just a few times. One end of the junction fails to match germline, which may point to a read error. CDR3 in amino acids: CASKDSFNEQFF. The DNA of the CDR3 is TGTGCCAGCAAAGACTCCTTCAATGAGCAGTTCTTC. The genes are TRBV6-2 or TRBV6-3 and TRBJ2-1; unclear D gene. The length of the CDR3 is 12 residues. Looked up from germline, CDR1 is MNHEY and CDR2 is SVGEGT.

This clonotype was recorded many times. The CDR3 DNA sequence: TGTGCCAGCAGCTTAGGGATTGCGGGAGGGGATGAGCAGTTCTTC. Protein sequence: CASSLGIAGGDEQFF. This chain uses TRBV11-3 with TRBJ2-1; 9 nucleotides match TRBD2. Germline trimming cut 1 base from V and 8 bases from J; bases unmatched to any gene: 6. The CDR3 has 15 residues. CDR1 and CDR2 (germline): SGHNT, YENEEA.

On this clonotype: Being one base from a much bigger clone, this may be a read error. This chain connects TRBV11-2 to TRBJ1-1; D unclear. Between the trimmed V and J ends, which lost 7 bases and 5 bases, there was a span of 11 bases. CDR1 is SGHAT, CDR2 FQNNGV, per germline. This CDR3 has 12 residues. CDR3 loop: CASNFQGTEAFF. The CDR3 nucleotides are TGTGCCAGCAACTTCCAAGGTACTGAAGCTTTCTTT.

This clonotype was observed at least ten times. The chain recombines TRBV11-3 with TRBJ2-4; D possibly uses TRBD1 or TRBD2 (5 bases each). V lost 1 base and J lost 8, with 21 bases in between. Germline V CDR1 and CDR2: SGHNT, YENEEA. CDR3 length: 17 amino acids. The CDR3 region has the DNA TGTGCCAGCAGCTTAGGAAATAGCGCCAGTGGGGCGGACATTCAGTACTTC. As protein: CASSLGNSASGADIQYF.